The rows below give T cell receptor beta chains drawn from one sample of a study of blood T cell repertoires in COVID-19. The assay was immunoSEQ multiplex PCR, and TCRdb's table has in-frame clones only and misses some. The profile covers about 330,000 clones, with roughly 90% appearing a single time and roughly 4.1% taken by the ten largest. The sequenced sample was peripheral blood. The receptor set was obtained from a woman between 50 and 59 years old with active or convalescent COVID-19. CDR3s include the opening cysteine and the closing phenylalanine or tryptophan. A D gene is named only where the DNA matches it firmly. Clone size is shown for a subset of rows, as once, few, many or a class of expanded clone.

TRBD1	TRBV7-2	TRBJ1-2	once	CASSQSPDRDYGYTF	TGTGCCAGCAGCCAGTCCCCGGACAGGGACTATGGCTACACCTTC
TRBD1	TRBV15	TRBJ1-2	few	CATSREGQGNYGYTF	TGTGCCACCAGCAGAGAGGGACAGGGTAACTATGGCTACACCTTC
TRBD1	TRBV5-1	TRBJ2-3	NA	CASSSGQNTDTQYF	TGCGCCAGCAGCTCGGGACAGAACACAGATACGCAGTATTTT
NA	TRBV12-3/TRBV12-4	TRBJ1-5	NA	CASSFNSNQPQHF	TGTGCCAGCAGTTTCAATAGCAATCAGCCCCAGCATTTT
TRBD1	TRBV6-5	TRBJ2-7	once	CASSYSTGTESYEQYF	TGTGCCAGCAGTTACTCAACCGGGACAGAGTCCTACGAGCAGTACTTC
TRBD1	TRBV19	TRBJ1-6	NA	CASSIDGQGVISPLHF	TGTGCCAGTAGTATAGACGGACAGGGAGTTATATCACCCCTCCACTTT
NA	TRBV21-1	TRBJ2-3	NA	CASSTKGSTDTQYF	TGTGCCAGCAGCACAAAGGGGAGCACAGATACGCAGTATTTT
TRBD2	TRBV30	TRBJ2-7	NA	CAWSVFGLGAYEQYF	TGTGCCTGGAGTGTATTCGGACTAGGGGCCTACGAGCAGTACTTC
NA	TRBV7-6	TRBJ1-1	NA	CASSLDGRGHTEAFF	TGTGCCAGCAGCTTAGATGGCAGGGGTCACACTGAAGCTTTCTTT
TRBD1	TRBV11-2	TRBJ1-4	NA	CASSLQGEEEKLFF	TGTGCCAGCAGCTTACAGGGGGAAGAGGAAAAACTGTTTTTT
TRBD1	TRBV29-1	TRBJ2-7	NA	CSVDGQTTGAEQYF	TGCAGCGTTGATGGACAGACAACAGGGGCCGAGCAGTACTTC
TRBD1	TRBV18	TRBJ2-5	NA	CASSPLSGGQETQYF	TGTGCCAGCTCACCACTCTCAGGGGGCCAAGAGACCCAGTACTTC
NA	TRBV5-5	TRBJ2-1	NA	CASSQAGSQAYNEQFF	TGTGCCAGCAGCCAGGCGGGGTCTCAAGCCTACAATGAGCAGTTCTTC
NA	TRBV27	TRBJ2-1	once	CASSLGGSPYYNEQFF	TGTGCCAGCAGTTTAGGAGGGAGTCCCTACTACAATGAGCAGTTCTTC
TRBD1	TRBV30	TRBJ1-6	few	CAWSNRGGSYNSPLHF	TGTGCCTGGAGTAACAGGGGGGGTTCCTATAATTCACCCCTCCACTTT
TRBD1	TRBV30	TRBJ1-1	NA	CAWRLGRGYTEAFF	TGTGCCTGGAGGCTGGGCAGGGGGTACACTGAAGCTTTCTTT
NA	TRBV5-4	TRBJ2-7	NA	CASALGGRAHEQYF	TGTGCCAGCGCTCTAGGGGGGAGGGCCCACGAGCAGTACTTC
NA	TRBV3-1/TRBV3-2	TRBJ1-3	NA	CASSRQGTSGNTIYF	TGTGCCAGCAGCCGTCAGGGAACCTCTGGAAACACCATATATTTT
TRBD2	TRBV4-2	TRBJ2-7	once	CASSRGTSGGGYEQYF	TGTGCCAGCAGCCGAGGGACTAGCGGGGGGGGCTACGAGCAGTACTTC
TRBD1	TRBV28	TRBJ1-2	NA	CASSLTGALNGYTF	TGTGCCAGCAGCCTGACAGGGGCCTTGAATGGCTACACCTTC
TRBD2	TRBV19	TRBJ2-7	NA	CASSIGRGAYEQYF	TGTGCCAGTAGTATCGGACGGGGGGCCTACGAGCAGTACTTC
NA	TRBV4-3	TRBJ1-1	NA	CASSHSWTTEAMNTEAFF	TGCGCCAGCAGCCACTCATGGACGACAGAAGCCATGAACACTGAAGCTTTCTTT
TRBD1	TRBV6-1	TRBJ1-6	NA	CASSEQVSGGWEPLHF	TGTGCCAGCAGTGAACAGGTTTCAGGGGGTTGGGAACCCCTCCACTTT
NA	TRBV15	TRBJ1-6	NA	CATSREGNTGTGSSPLHF	TGTGCCACCAGCAGAGAAGGAAACACCGGGACTGGGAGTTCACCCCTCCACTTT
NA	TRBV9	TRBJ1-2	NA	CASSVAGYGYTF	TGTGCCAGCAGCGTAGCAGGTTATGGCTACACCTTC
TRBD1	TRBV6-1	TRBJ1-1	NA	CASSGPGQGAVAEAFF	TGTGCCAGCAGTGGCCCGGGACAGGGGGCAGTTGCTGAAGCTTTCTTT
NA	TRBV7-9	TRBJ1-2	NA	CASSSGQGLYGYTF	TGTGCCAGCAGCTCAGGGCAGGGTCTATATGGCTACACCTTC
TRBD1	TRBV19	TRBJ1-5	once	CASRPGQGMGQPQHF	TGTGCCAGTAGGCCCGGACAGGGAATGGGGCAGCCCCAGCATTTT
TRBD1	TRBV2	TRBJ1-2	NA	CACKATGTELTF	TGTGCCTGCAAAGCCACGGGGACAGAACTTACCTTC
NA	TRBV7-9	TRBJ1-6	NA	CASSPGVDNSPLHF	TGTGCCAGCAGCCCCGGGGTTGATAATTCACCCCTCCACTTT
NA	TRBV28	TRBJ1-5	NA	CASSLPGGANQPQHF	TGTGCCAGCAGCCTCCCCGGAGGGGCCAATCAGCCCCAGCATTTT
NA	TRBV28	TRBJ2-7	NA	CASSFGLVEQYF	TGTGCCAGCAGTTTTGGGCTGGTCGAGCAGTACTTC
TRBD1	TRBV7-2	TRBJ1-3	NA	CASMGLDRGYSGNTIYF	TGTGCCAGCATGGGGTTAGACAGGGGGTACTCTGGAAACACCATATATTTT
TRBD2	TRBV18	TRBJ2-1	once	CASSPGGIHNEQFF	TGTGCCAGCTCACCGGGGGGGATACACAATGAGCAGTTCTTC
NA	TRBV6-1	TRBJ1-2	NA	CASSEVTVYGYTF	TGTGCCAGCAGTGAAGTGACAGTCTATGGCTACACCTTC
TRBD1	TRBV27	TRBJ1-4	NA	CASSLTGGRTNEKLFF	TGTGCCAGCAGTCTAACAGGGGGCCGAACTAATGAAAAACTGTTTTTT
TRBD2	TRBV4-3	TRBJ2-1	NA	CASSQEKRGGSEQFF	TGCGCCAGCAGCCAAGAGAAGCGGGGGGGCTCTGAGCAGTTCTTC
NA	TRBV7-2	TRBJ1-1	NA	CASSPKATGNTEAFF	TGTGCCAGCAGCCCAAAAGCGACAGGGAACACTGAAGCTTTCTTT
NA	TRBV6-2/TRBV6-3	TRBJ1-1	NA	CASSYIREAFF	TGTGCCAGCAGTTACATTCGGGAAGCTTTCTTT
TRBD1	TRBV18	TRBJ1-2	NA	CASSPPFFGTGYGYTF	TGTGCCAGCTCACCACCGTTTTTTGGGACAGGCTATGGCTACACCTTC
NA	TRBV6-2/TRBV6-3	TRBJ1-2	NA	CASSYVTGNNYGYTF	TGTGCCAGCAGTTACGTTACGGGAAATAACTATGGCTACACCTTC
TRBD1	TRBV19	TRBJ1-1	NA	CASSIVRTGMNTEAFF	TGTGCCAGTAGTATTGTCCGGACAGGTATGAACACTGAAGCTTTCTTT